This is a list of T cell receptor beta chains from one sample in a study of OX40 agonist ivuxolimab in advanced cancers. The data were produced by immunoSEQ multiplex PCR, yet TCRdb's version contains in-frame clones alone and is incomplete. The sample holds approximately 60,000 clones; about 94% are singletons and the top ten take roughly 20%. The sample here was CD4+ or CD8+ T cells sorted from blood, taken in a trial of the OX40 agonist ivuxolimab. These receptor sequences come from an adult with an advanced solid tumor such as melanoma, head and neck, liver or kidney cancer. The CDR3 runs from the conserved cysteine through the conserved F or W. The order of the fields is CDR3 DNA, CDR3 protein, clone size, D gene, J gene, V gene, CDR3 length. The D gene is left open where the match is weak. Size values are once, few and many counts, or a class for expanded clones, and some rows have none.

cdr3_nt: TGTGCCAGCAGCCAGGGCCCAACAGGGATTTGGACTGAAGCTTTCTTT
cdr3_aa: CASSQGPTGIWTEAFF
clone_size: -
d_call: -
j_call: TRBJ1-1
v_call: TRBV14
cdr3_length: 16

cdr3_nt: TGTGCCAGTACTCCGGGACAGTATAATTCACCCCTCCACTTT
cdr3_aa: CASTPGQYNSPLHF
clone_size: -
d_call: TRBD1
j_call: TRBJ1-6
v_call: TRBV19
cdr3_length: 14

cdr3_nt: TGTGCCAGCAGCTTATATAGAAACGAGCAGTACTTC
cdr3_aa: CASSLYRNEQYF
clone_size: -
d_call: -
j_call: TRBJ2-7
v_call: TRBV7-6
cdr3_length: 12

cdr3_nt: TGTGCCAGCAGCGGACAGGGGGCCCAAAGGGAAAAACTGTTTTTT
cdr3_aa: CASSGQGAQREKLFF
clone_size: -
d_call: TRBD1
j_call: TRBJ1-4
v_call: TRBV9
cdr3_length: 15

cdr3_nt: TGTGCCAGCAGCCCCCAACTCGGGCTAGCTTCCTACGAGCAGTACTTC
cdr3_aa: CASSPQLGLASYEQYF
clone_size: -
d_call: -
j_call: TRBJ2-7
v_call: TRBV11-2
cdr3_length: 16

cdr3_nt: TGTGCCAGCAGCTTTGGACTAGCGGTTCAAGAGACCCAGTACTTC
cdr3_aa: CASSFGLAVQETQYF
clone_size: -
d_call: TRBD2
j_call: TRBJ2-5
v_call: TRBV7-8
cdr3_length: 15

cdr3_nt: TGTGCCATCAGACCAGACCTGGCGAGTAATGAGCAGTTCTTC
cdr3_aa: CAIRPDLASNEQFF
clone_size: -
d_call: -
j_call: TRBJ2-1
v_call: TRBV10-3
cdr3_length: 14

cdr3_nt: TGTGCCAGCAGCTTTGCCAGGGGCGGTCTGAGCACAGATACGCAGTATTTT
cdr3_aa: CASSFARGGLSTDTQYF
clone_size: -
d_call: -
j_call: TRBJ2-3
v_call: TRBV11-2
cdr3_length: 17

cdr3_nt: TGTGCCAGCAGAGGGGGCCATGAGCAGTTCTTC
cdr3_aa: CASRGGHEQFF
clone_size: -
d_call: TRBD1
j_call: TRBJ2-1
v_call: TRBV9
cdr3_length: 11

cdr3_nt: TGTGCCAGCAGAAGACGGGAGTCCTACGAGCAGTACTTC
cdr3_aa: CASRRRESYEQYF
clone_size: -
d_call: -
j_call: TRBJ2-7
v_call: TRBV6-5
cdr3_length: 13

cdr3_nt: TGTGCCAGCAGACCTACTTGGCGCTACAATGAGCAGTTCTTC
cdr3_aa: CASRPTWRYNEQFF
clone_size: -
d_call: -
j_call: TRBJ2-1
v_call: TRBV28
cdr3_length: 14

cdr3_nt: TGCGCCAGCAGCCAAGACGGATTGGGGACCCAGTACTTC
cdr3_aa: CASSQDGLGTQYF
clone_size: -
d_call: -
j_call: TRBJ2-5
v_call: TRBV4-1
cdr3_length: 13

cdr3_nt: TGCGCCAGCAGCTTGGGAGGGGACCTCTACGAGCAGTACTTC
cdr3_aa: CASSLGGDLYEQYF
clone_size: -
d_call: -
j_call: TRBJ2-7
v_call: TRBV5-1
cdr3_length: 14

cdr3_nt: TGTGCCAGCAGCGAACAGACTAGCGGCTACTACGAGCAGTACTTC
cdr3_aa: CASSEQTSGYYEQYF
clone_size: -
d_call: TRBD2
j_call: TRBJ2-7
v_call: TRBV14
cdr3_length: 15

cdr3_nt: TGTGCCAGCAGCCAAGAAGGTGGACTTACTAACACCGGGGAGCTGTTTTTT
cdr3_aa: CASSQEGGLTNTGELFF
clone_size: -
d_call: -
j_call: TRBJ2-2
v_call: TRBV4-2
cdr3_length: 17

cdr3_nt: TGTGCCACCAGCAGAGTTGGGGCCTCTGGAAACACCATATATTTT
cdr3_aa: CATSRVGASGNTIYF
clone_size: -
d_call: -
j_call: TRBJ1-3
v_call: TRBV15
cdr3_length: 15

cdr3_nt: TGTGCTAGCAGCTACTCGCAGGGGTCCAATGAGCAGTTCTTC
cdr3_aa: CASSYSQGSNEQFF
clone_size: -
d_call: -
j_call: TRBJ2-1
v_call: TRBV7-7
cdr3_length: 14

cdr3_nt: TGTGCCAGCAGCCCTATGACTAGCGGGAGGGAGACAGAGACCCAGTACTTC
cdr3_aa: CASSPMTSGRETETQYF
clone_size: -
d_call: TRBD2
j_call: TRBJ2-5
v_call: TRBV27
cdr3_length: 17

cdr3_nt: TGTGCCAGCAGCTCATGGAGCGCCTACGAGCAGTACTTC
cdr3_aa: CASSSWSAYEQYF
clone_size: -
d_call: -
j_call: TRBJ2-7
v_call: TRBV11-3
cdr3_length: 13

cdr3_nt: TGTGCCAGCAGCCGAAGATCCGGGATCTCTGGGGCCAACGTCCTGACTTTC
cdr3_aa: CASSRRSGISGANVLTF
clone_size: -
d_call: -
j_call: TRBJ2-6
v_call: TRBV14
cdr3_length: 17

cdr3_nt: TGTGCCAGCAGCTTGGTCGGGACTCAATACGAGCAGTACTTC
cdr3_aa: CASSLVGTQYEQYF
clone_size: -
d_call: -
j_call: TRBJ2-7
v_call: TRBV5-6
cdr3_length: 14

cdr3_nt: TGTGCCAGCAGTTACGAGGGGAGGTACGAGCAGTACTTC
cdr3_aa: CASSYEGRYEQYF
clone_size: -
d_call: -
j_call: TRBJ2-7
v_call: TRBV6-5
cdr3_length: 13

cdr3_nt: TGTGCCAGCAGCCGCAGCCTAACTCGGGGGACAGGGGCGAACACTGAAGCTTTCTTT
cdr3_aa: CASSRSLTRGTGANTEAFF
clone_size: -
d_call: TRBD1
j_call: TRBJ1-1
v_call: TRBV7-2
cdr3_length: 19

cdr3_nt: TGTGCCAGCAGCTTGGATAGACGGCTAGCGTCCTACAATGAGCAGTTCTTC
cdr3_aa: CASSLDRRLASYNEQFF
clone_size: -
d_call: -
j_call: TRBJ2-1
v_call: TRBV5-6
cdr3_length: 17

cdr3_nt: TGTGCCAGCAGCGTAGCTGGCGGGAGTACAGATACGCAGTATTTT
cdr3_aa: CASSVAGGSTDTQYF
clone_size: -
d_call: TRBD2
j_call: TRBJ2-3
v_call: TRBV9
cdr3_length: 15

cdr3_nt: TGTGCCAGCAGCTCCCCGGGAAAAGCGGGCTACAATGAGCAGTTCTTC
cdr3_aa: CASSSPGKAGYNEQFF
clone_size: -
d_call: -
j_call: TRBJ2-1
v_call: TRBV9
cdr3_length: 16

cdr3_nt: TGTGCCAGCAGCTTAGGCAGGTACTACGAGCAGTACTTC
cdr3_aa: CASSLGRYYEQYF
clone_size: -
d_call: -
j_call: TRBJ2-7
v_call: TRBV5-4
cdr3_length: 13

cdr3_nt: TGTGCCAGCAGCCAAACGACTAGCCATGAGCAGTTCTTC
cdr3_aa: CASSQTTSHEQFF
clone_size: -
d_call: TRBD2
j_call: TRBJ2-1
v_call: TRBV14
cdr3_length: 13

cdr3_nt: TGTGCCAGCAGCTTAGATAGGCAGGGGGGTTCCTACGAGCAGTACTTC
cdr3_aa: CASSLDRQGGSYEQYF
clone_size: -
d_call: -
j_call: TRBJ2-7
v_call: TRBV7-6
cdr3_length: 16

cdr3_nt: TGTGCCAGCAAGGGTGAGGGTGAGGGTAACTATGGCTACACCTTC
cdr3_aa: CASKGEGEGNYGYTF
clone_size: -
d_call: -
j_call: TRBJ1-2
v_call: TRBV7-2
cdr3_length: 15

cdr3_nt: TGTGCCAGCAGCGTAGGGACAGGCAACTACGAGCAGTACTTC
cdr3_aa: CASSVGTGNYEQYF
clone_size: once
d_call: TRBD1
j_call: TRBJ2-7
v_call: TRBV9
cdr3_length: 14

cdr3_nt: TGTGCCAGCAGTCTTTCCCGGGACAGGGGTGCGAGGGAGCCCCAGCATTTT
cdr3_aa: CASSLSRDRGAREPQHF
clone_size: -
d_call: TRBD1
j_call: TRBJ1-5
v_call: TRBV2
cdr3_length: 17

cdr3_nt: TGTGCCAGCAGTGTGGGCAGGTCCGTTGCATATGGCTACACCTTC
cdr3_aa: CASSVGRSVAYGYTF
clone_size: once
d_call: -
j_call: TRBJ1-2
v_call: TRBV6-1
cdr3_length: 15

cdr3_nt: TGTGCCAGCGGTCAGGGAACATCTAATGAAAAACTGTTTTTT
cdr3_aa: CASGQGTSNEKLFF
clone_size: -
d_call: -
j_call: TRBJ1-4
v_call: TRBV7-9
cdr3_length: 14

cdr3_nt: TGTGCCAGCAGTTACGGGGGTAGCGAGCAGTACTTC
cdr3_aa: CASSYGGSEQYF
clone_size: -
d_call: -
j_call: TRBJ2-7
v_call: TRBV6-6
cdr3_length: 12

cdr3_nt: TGTGCCAGCAGCCTCAGTTCCAGGTCGTATGATCAGCCCCAGCATTTT
cdr3_aa: CASSLSSRSYDQPQHF
clone_size: -
d_call: -
j_call: TRBJ1-5
v_call: TRBV4-2
cdr3_length: 16

cdr3_nt: TGTGCCAGCAGTTACTCGATTGCGAGAACAGATACGCAGTATTTT
cdr3_aa: CASSYSIARTDTQYF
clone_size: once
d_call: -
j_call: TRBJ2-3
v_call: TRBV6-5
cdr3_length: 15